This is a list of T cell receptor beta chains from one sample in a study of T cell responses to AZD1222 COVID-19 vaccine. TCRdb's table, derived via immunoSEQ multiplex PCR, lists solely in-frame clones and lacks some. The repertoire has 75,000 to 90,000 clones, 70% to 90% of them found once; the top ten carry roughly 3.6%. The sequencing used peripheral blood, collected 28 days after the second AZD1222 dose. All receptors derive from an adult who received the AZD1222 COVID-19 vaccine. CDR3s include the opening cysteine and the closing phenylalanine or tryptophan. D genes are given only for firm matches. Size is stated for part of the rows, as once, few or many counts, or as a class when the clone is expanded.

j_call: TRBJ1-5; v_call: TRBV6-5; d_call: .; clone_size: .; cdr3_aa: CASTDISNQPQHF; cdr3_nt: TGTGCCAGCACCGACATAAGCAATCAGCCCCAGCATTTT
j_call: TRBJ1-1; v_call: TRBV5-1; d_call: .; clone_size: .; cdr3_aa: CASSLGGPGTEAFF; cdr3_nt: TGCGCCAGCAGCTTGGGGGGGCCCGGCACTGAAGCTTTCTTT
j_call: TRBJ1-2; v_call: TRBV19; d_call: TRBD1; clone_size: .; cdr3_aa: CASSTSGQGYGYTF; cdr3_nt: TGTGCCAGTAGTACCTCGGGACAGGGCTATGGCTACACCTTC
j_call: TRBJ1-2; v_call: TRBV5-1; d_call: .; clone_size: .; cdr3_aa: CASSFQGNYGYTF; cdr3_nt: TGCGCCAGCAGTTTCCAGGGGAACTATGGCTACACCTTC
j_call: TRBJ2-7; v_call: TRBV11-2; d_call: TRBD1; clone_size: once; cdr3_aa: CASSLRRTGEHEQYF; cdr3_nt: TGTGCCAGCAGCTTACGGCGGACAGGGGAGCACGAGCAGTACTTC
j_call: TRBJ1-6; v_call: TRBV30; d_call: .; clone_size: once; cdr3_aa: CAGAHDRFSPLHF; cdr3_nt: TGTGCCGGAGCACACGACAGATTCTCACCCCTCCACTTT
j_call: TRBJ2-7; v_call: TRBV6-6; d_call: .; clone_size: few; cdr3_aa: CASSYSTVGEQYF; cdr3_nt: TGTGCCAGCAGTTACTCGACAGTGGGCGAGCAGTACTTC
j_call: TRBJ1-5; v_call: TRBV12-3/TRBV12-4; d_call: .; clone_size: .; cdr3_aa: CATSTGENQPQHF; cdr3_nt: TGTGCCACGTCGACAGGAGAGAATCAGCCCCAGCATTTT
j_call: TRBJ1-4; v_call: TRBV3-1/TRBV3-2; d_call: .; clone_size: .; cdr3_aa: CASSQDLEGEKLFF; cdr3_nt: TGTGCCAGCAGCCAAGATTTGGAAGGTGAAAAACTGTTTTTT
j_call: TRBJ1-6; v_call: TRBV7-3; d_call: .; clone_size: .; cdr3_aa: CASSQDSHNSPLHF; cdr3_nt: TGTGCCAGCAGCCAGGACAGCCATAATTCACCCCTCCACTTT
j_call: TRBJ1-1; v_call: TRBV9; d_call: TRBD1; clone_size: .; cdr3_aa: CASSRDRGRTEAFF; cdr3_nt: TGTGCCAGCAGCCGGGACAGGGGAAGGACTGAAGCTTTCTTT
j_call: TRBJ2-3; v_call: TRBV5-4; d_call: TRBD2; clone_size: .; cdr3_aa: CASSGWTSGGTDTQYF; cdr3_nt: TGTGCCAGCAGCGGTTGGACTAGCGGGGGCACAGATACGCAGTATTTT
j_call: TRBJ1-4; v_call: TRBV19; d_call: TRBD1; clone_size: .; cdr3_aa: CASSPGQLEKLFF; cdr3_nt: TGTGCCAGTAGTCCGGGACAGCTTGAAAAACTGTTTTTT
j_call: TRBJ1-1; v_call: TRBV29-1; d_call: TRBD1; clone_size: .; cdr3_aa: CSVATGEDTEAFF; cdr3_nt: TGCAGCGTTGCGACAGGGGAAGACACTGAAGCTTTCTTT
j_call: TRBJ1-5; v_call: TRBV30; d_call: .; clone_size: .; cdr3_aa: CAWSVGEPGQPQHF; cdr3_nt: TGTGCCTGGAGTGTCGGTGAACCGGGGCAGCCCCAGCATTTT
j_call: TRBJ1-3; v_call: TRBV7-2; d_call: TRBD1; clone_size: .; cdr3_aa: CASSLPPGQGARNTIYF; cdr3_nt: TGTGCCAGCAGCTTGCCACCGGGACAGGGGGCGCGGAACACCATATATTTT
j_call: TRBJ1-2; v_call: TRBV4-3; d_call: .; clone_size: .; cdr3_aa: CASSQDAGSLNYGYTF; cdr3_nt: TGCGCCAGCAGCCAAGATGCGGGCAGCCTCAACTATGGCTACACCTTC
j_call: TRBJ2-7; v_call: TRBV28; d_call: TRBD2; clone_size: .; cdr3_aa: CASSTDLAGAYKLYGEQYF; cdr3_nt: TGTGCCAGCAGCACCGACCTAGCGGGAGCCTACAAACTTTACGGGGAGCAGTACTTC
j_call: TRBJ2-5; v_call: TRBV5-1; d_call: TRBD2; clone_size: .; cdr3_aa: CASSRRTSEQETQYF; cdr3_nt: TGCGCCAGCAGCCGGCGGACTAGCGAACAAGAGACCCAGTACTTC
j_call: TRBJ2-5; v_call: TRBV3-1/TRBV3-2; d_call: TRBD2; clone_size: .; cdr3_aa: CASSQVRGVEETQYF; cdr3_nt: TGTGCCAGCAGCCAAGTGCGGGGGGTGGAGGAGACCCAGTACTTC
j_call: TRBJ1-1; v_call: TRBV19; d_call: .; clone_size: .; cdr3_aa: CASSLQRDTEAFF; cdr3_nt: TGTGCCAGTAGTCTCCAGAGGGACACTGAAGCTTTCTTT
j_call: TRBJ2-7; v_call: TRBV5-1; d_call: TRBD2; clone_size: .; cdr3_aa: CASSPSGSFHEQYF; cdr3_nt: TGCGCCAGCAGCCCTAGCGGGAGTTTCCACGAGCAGTACTTC
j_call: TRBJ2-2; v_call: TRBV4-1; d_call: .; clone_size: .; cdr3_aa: CASSQLSAHTGELFF; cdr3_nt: TGCGCCAGCAGCCAATTATCTGCCCACACCGGGGAGCTGTTTTTT
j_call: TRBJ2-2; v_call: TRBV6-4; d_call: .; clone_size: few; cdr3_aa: CASSKSRGLNTGELFF; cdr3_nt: TGTGCCAGCAGCAAAAGCAGGGGCCTGAACACCGGGGAGCTGTTTTTT
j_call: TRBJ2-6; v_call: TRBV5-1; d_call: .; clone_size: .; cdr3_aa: CASSLSAGDAGANVLTF; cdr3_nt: TGCGCCAGCAGCTTGAGCGCAGGGGATGCTGGGGCCAACGTCCTGACTTTC
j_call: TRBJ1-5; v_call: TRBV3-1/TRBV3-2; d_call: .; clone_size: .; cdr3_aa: CASSQRSRDGEPQHF; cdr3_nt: TGTGCCAGCAGCCAGAGAAGCAGGGATGGGGAGCCCCAGCATTTT
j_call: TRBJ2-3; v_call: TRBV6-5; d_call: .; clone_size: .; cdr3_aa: CASSRDWVSTDTQYF; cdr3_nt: TGTGCCAGCTCTCGAGACTGGGTTAGCACAGATACGCAGTATTTT
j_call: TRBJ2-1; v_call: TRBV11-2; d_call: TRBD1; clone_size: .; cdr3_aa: CASSTWTGGISYNEQFF; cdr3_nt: TGTGCCAGCAGTACCTGGACAGGGGGAATTTCCTACAATGAGCAGTTCTTC
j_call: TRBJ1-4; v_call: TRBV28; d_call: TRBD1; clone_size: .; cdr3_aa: CASSFPRGQGREKLFF; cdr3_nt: TGTGCCAGCAGTTTCCCTCGGGGACAGGGAAGAGAAAAACTGTTTTTT
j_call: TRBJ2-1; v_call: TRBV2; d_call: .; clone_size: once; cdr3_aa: CASTEGLTGNEQFF; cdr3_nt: TGTGCCAGCACTGAGGGTCTCACTGGCAATGAGCAGTTCTTC
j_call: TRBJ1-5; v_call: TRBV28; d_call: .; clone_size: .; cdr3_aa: CASVRRNQPQHF; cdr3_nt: TGTGCCAGCGTGCGGAGAAATCAGCCCCAGCATTTT
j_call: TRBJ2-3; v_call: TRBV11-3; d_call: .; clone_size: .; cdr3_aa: CASSLVSASETTDTQYF; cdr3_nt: TGTGCCAGCAGCTTAGTTTCAGCTAGCGAGACGACAGATACGCAGTATTTT
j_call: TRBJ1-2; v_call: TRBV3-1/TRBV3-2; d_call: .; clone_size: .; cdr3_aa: CASSSQYTADYGYTF; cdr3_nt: TGTGCCAGCAGCTCACAGTATACGGCGGACTATGGCTACACCTTC
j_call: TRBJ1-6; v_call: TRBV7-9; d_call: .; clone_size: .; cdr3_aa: CASSLAIGGSPLHF; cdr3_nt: TGTGCCAGCAGCTTAGCGATCGGGGGATCACCCCTCCACTTT
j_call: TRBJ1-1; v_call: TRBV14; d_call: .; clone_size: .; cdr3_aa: CASSQDRGRTEAFF; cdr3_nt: TGTGCCAGCAGCCAAGATCGGGGGCGCACTGAAGCTTTCTTT
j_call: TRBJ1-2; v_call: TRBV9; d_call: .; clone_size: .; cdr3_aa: CASSVGQGNYGYTF; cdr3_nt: TGTGCCAGCAGCGTAGGGCAGGGGAACTATGGCTACACCTTC
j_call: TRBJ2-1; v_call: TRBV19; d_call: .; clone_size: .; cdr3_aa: CASSLGAGPYNEQFF; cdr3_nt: TGTGCCAGTAGTTTGGGGGCAGGGCCCTACAATGAGCAGTTCTTC
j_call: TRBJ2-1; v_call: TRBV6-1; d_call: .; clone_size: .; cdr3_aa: CASSESLAEEQFF; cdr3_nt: TGTGCCAGCAGTGAAAGTTTAGCGGAAGAGCAGTTCTTC
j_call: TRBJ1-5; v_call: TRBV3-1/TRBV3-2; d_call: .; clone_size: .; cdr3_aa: CASSQERTGGNQPQHF; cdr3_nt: TGTGCCAGCAGCCAAGAAAGGACGGGTGGCAATCAGCCCCAGCATTTT
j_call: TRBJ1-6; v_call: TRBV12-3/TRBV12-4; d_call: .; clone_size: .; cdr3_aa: CASRDSQNSPLHF; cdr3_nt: TGTGCCAGCAGGGACAGCCAGAATTCACCCCTCCACTTT
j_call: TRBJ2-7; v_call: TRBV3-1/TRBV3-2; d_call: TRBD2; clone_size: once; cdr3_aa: CASSQLLADEPYEQYF; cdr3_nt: TGTGCCAGCAGCCAATTACTAGCGGACGAGCCCTACGAGCAGTACTTC
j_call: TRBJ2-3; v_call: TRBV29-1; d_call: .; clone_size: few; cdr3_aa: CSAAQSTRGRDTQYF; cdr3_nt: TGCAGCGCCGCCCAGTCTACGAGAGGGCGGGATACGCAGTATTTT
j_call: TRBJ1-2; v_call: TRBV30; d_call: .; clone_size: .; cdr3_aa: CAWMRGGGYTF; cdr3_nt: TGTGCCTGGATGAGGGGAGGCGGCTACACCTTC
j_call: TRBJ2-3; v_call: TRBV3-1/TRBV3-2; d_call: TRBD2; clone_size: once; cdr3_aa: CASSQWTSGRDTQYF; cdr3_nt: TGTGCCAGCAGCCAATGGACTAGCGGGAGAGATACGCAGTATTTT
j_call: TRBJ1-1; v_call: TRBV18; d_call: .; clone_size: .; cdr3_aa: CASSFDYTEAFF; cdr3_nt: TGTGCCAGCTCATTCGATTACACTGAAGCTTTCTTT
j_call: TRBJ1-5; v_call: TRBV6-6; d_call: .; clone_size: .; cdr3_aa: CASSYSSVLSNQPQHF; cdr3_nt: TGTGCCAGCAGTTACTCGAGTGTCCTAAGCAATCAGCCCCAGCATTTT
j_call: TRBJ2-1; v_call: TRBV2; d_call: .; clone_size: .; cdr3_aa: CASSDPRDRRNYNEQFF; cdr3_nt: TGTGCCAGCAGTGATCCGCGAGATAGAAGAAACTACAATGAGCAGTTCTTC
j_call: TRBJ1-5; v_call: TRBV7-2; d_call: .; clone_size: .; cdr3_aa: CASSTQGNQPQHF; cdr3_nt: TGTGCCAGCAGCACACAGGGCAATCAGCCCCAGCATTTT
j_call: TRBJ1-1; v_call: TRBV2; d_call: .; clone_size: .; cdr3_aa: CASRAYRGNTEAFF; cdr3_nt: TGTGCCAGCAGGGCCTATCGGGGCAACACTGAAGCTTTCTTT
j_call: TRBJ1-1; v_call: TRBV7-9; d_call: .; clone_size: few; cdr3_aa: CASSLVSGVNTEAFF; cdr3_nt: TGTGCCAGCAGCTTAGTGTCAGGGGTGAACACTGAAGCTTTCTTT
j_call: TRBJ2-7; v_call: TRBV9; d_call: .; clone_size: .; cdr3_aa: CASSASGTSYEQYF; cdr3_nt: TGTGCCAGCAGCGCCTCCGGGACCTCCTACGAGCAGTACTTC
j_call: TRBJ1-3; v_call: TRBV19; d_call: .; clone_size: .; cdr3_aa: CASRRQATGNTIYF; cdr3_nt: TGTGCCAGCAGAAGACAGGCCACTGGAAACACCATATATTTT
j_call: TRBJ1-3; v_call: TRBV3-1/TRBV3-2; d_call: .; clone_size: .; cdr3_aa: CASSPTRKPLSGNTIYF; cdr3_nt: TGTGCCAGCAGCCCCACCCGAAAACCCCTCTCTGGAAACACCATATATTTT
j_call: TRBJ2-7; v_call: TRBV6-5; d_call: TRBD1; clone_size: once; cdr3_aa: CASRDTGGSYEQYF; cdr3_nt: TGTGCCAGCAGGGACACAGGGGGCTCCTACGAGCAGTACTTC
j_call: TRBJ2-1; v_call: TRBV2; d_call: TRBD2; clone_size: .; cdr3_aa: CASSPLAGESNEQFF; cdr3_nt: TGTGCCAGCAGTCCGCTAGCGGGAGAGTCCAATGAGCAGTTCTTC
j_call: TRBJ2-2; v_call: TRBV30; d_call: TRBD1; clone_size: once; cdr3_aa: CAWNQGAGELFF; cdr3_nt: TGTGCCTGGAATCAGGGGGCCGGGGAGCTGTTTTTT
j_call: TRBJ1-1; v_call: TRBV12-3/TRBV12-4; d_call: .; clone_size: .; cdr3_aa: CASSPLGTEAFF; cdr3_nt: TGTGCCAGCAGTCCGCTGGGCACTGAAGCTTTCTTT
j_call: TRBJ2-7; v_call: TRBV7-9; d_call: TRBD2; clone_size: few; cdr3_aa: CASSLMGRDSYEQYF; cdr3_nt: TGTGCCAGCAGCTTGATGGGGAGGGACTCCTACGAGCAGTACTTC
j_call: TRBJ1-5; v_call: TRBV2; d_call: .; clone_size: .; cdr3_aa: CASSDKHSNQPQHF; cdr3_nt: TGTGCCAGCAGTGATAAACACAGCAATCAGCCCCAGCATTTT